This entry is about one T cell receptor (beta chain). The antigen remains unidentified. V was pared by 7 bases and J by 6 bases, with 12 bases between. The CDR3 extends over 12 amino acids. Germline CDR1 is MNHGY and CDR2 is SAAAGT. This sample was included in a study of T cell repertoires in cytomegalovirus infection. MiXCR, run by TCRdb on the reads, gives a single entry per CDR3 protein. The table has 640,000 or so distinct CDR3 sequences, 30% to 35% seen once. The material sequenced was cultured PBMCs, taken from culture after CMV antigen stimulation. The gene calls are TRBV6-8 and TRBJ1-1; D is ambiguous. The TCR was taken from a human donor in good health (CMV status not recorded). Some clones in this sample may be carry-over from other donors' samples. In nucleotides, the CDR3 is TGTGCCAGCACCAATCGGGAGGCTGAAGCTTTCTTT. Translating it yields CASTNREAEAFF.